This T cell receptor beta chain was obtained from a study of blood T cell repertoires in COVID-19. Across the whole study: The United States, Italy and Spain provided the acute and convalescent COVID-19 samples.

Trimming stripped 2 bases from V and 8 bases from J, with 7 bases between. The CDR3 runs 12 residues. Germline V gives CDR1 SNHLY, CDR2 FYNNEI. Per the authors' pipeline: Reference gene primer amplification yielded estimated nucleated cell counts. Profiled with immunoSEQ multiplex PCR; TCRdb holds only in-frame clones, not every one. D and trimming come from the DNA, and the V and J calls and clone size come from that table. The data hold about 150,000 clones, with 86% observed a single time. The rearrangement joins TRBV2 to TRBJ2-1; D gene ambiguous. The TCR sequence derives from a woman in her 70s with acute or convalescent COVID-19. The sample consisted of peripheral blood. Here the CDR3 reads CASSELSDEQFF. The CDR3 nucleotides are TGTGCCAGCAGTGAACTAAGCGATGAGCAGTTCTTC. The variable domain in full, with the rest retrieved from reference TRBV2 and TRBJ2-1, is EPEVTQTPSHQVTQMGQEVILRCVPISNHLYFYWYRQILGQKVEFLVSFYNNEISEKSEIFDDQFSVERPDGSNFTLKIRSTKLEDSAMYFCASSELSDEQFFGPGTRLTVL.